These 7 T cell receptor beta chains were sequenced from one sample in a study of T cells in Graves' hyperthyroidism and ophthalmopathy. Regions amplified from RNA transcripts were the TCR beta CDR3 regions. TCR CDR3 underwent first-round RT-PCR with the HTBI primer set. MiXCR was run by TCRdb on the multiplex PCR reads, yielding one entry per CDR3 protein. Counted here are some 50,000 distinct CDR3 sequences, around 48% occurring once; the ten biggest clones make up roughly a tenth. The sample consisted of blood. The receptors come from a woman between 50 and 59 years old with Graves' ophthalmopathy.

The chain carries TRBV9 and TRBJ1-2; D unresolved. From germline, CDR1 is SGDLS and CDR2 YYNGEE. This CDR3 spans 13 amino acids. Trimming took 0 bases from V and 7 from J, leaving 10 bases between them. CDR3 nucleotides: TGTGCCAGCAGCGTAGAGGATAGCTCTGGCTACACCTTC. Its protein product is CASSVEDSSGYTF.

The chain carries TRBV5-1 and TRBJ1-5; tentatively, D is TRBD1 (5 bases). Trimming removed 4 bases from V and 1 base from J, with 27 bases in between. The CDR3 consists of 20 residues. In germline, CDR1 is SGHRS, CDR2 YFSETQ. As DNA, the CDR3 is TGCGCCAGCAGCAATCTAAGGGGTAGTGGGGCCCGGGGAAGCAATCAGCCCCAGCATTTT. Translation gives CASSNLRGSGARGSNQPQHF.

This clonotype was observed at least ten times. The chain recombines TRBV19 with TRBJ2-3; 7 positions match TRBD2. Germline CDR1 LNHDA, CDR2 SQIVND (reference sequence). CDR3 length: 15 amino acids. V was pared by 5 bases and J by 2 bases, with 7 bases of the junction left unmatched. CDR3 sequence: CASSPPGLNTDTQYF. CDR3 in DNA: TGTGCCAGTAGTCCACCGGGACTAAACACAGATACGCAGTATTTT.

The chain couples TRBV24-1 to TRBJ1-4, with D perhaps matching TRBD1 (5 bases). Trimming removed 5 bases at V and 5 bases at J, with 11 bases between. The CDR3 has 14 amino acids. Germline V lookup: CDR1 KGHDR, CDR2 SFDVKD. This chain's CDR3 is CATSGRGENEKLFF. The CDR3 DNA reads as TGTGCCACCAGTGGAAGGGGTGAAAATGAAAAACTGTTTTTT.

The chain joins TRBV7-9 to TRBJ2-3, with 12 bases matching TRBD2. This CDR3 region has 19 residues. J lost 0 bases, V lost 8 bases, and 15 bases had no gene match. Germline V gene lookup returns CDR1 SEHNR and CDR2 FQNEAQ (reference sequence). This CDR3 is CASALGWLAGGPSTDTQYF. The CDR3 nucleotides are TGTGCCAGCGCCCTTGGGTGGCTAGCGGGAGGGCCTAGCACAGATACGCAGTATTTT.

With respect to this clonotype: This CDR3 is missing its conserved last phenylalanine or tryptophan, likely due to a read error. The DNA is left out, because the CDR3 cannot be placed on it with certainty; the CDR3 is given as TCRdb lists it. The chain couples TRBV6-1 to TRBJ1-4; the DNA was not used to check the table's D call, TRBD1. The germline V gene encodes CDR1 MNHNS and CDR2 SASEGT. The CDR3 adds up to 15 amino acids, both ends counted. The chain's CDR3 is CASSGNRGNNEKLLL.

This clonotype was recorded at least ten times. V usage is TRBV6-5 and J usage is TRBJ1-1; the D gene is possibly TRBD1 (6 bases). The CDR3 has 14 amino acids. CDR1 and CDR2 (germline): MNHEY, SVGAGI. With 7 bases removed from V and 0 bases from J, the gap between germline ends came to 12 bases. The CDR3 sequence is CASNPTGMNTEAFF. The CDR3 DNA reads as TGTGCCAGCAACCCAACAGGGATGAACACTGAAGCTTTCTTT.